This TCR beta chain comes out of a study of blood T cell repertoires in COVID-19 (dated by TCRdb to 2020 to 2022). Regarding the complete study: Samples covering the acute and convalescent phases of COVID-19 were provided by collaborators in the United States, Italy and Spain. The prospective study material was composed of cDNA or gDNA derived from T cells, B-cell-depleted T cells, or PBMCs. Subjects who had been exposed to COVID-19, were actively infected with it, or had recovered from it provided the deeply sampled blood TCRbeta repertoires that made up the dataset. The repertoires were released in a freely available public database meant as a resource for research on the immune response to SARS-CoV-2. Samples were obtained from the ongoing ImmuneRACE study (first 160 participants) and from 1,254 subjects provided by 6 global collaborators. A de-identified subject ID, COVID-19 status, age in years and sex were almost always included in the sample metadata. Where HLA class I and class II types were available, the types were taken from metadata supplied by the sample provider, not from assay-based typing. The paper as a whole reports these results and caveats: The amount of clinical and demographic metadata varied by source and participant and was provided uncurated.

Each collaborating institution followed its own protocols to collect whole blood in K2EDTA tubes. For TCRbeta analysis, collaborator samples were shipped as frozen whole blood, as isolated PBMCs, or as DNA extracted from either sample type. TCRbeta CDR3 regions were amplified from genomic DNA by means of the immunoSEQ Assay, a bias-controlled multiplex PCR. The paper's data handling went like this. The number of nucleated cells in each sample was estimated from the amplification of reference gene primers within the assay. To quantify the absolute abundance of each unique TCRbeta CDR3 rearrangement, sequence reads were collapsed and filtered. Productive Simpson clonality was computed per sample as the square root of Simpson's diversity index over productive rearrangements. Entries here come from immuneACCESS through TCRdb and include only in-frame sequences with V and J called. Some clones fail to appear in such tables; in the studies checked, an unresolved V gene covers under half of the shortfall, and the cause of the remainder is unknown. V, J and clone size are those of that table, while D and trimming were read from the DNA. This sample has tens of thousands of clones in its table, and 86% of those were observed once. The ten largest clones represent over 7.5% of the sample.

Concerning this clone: Which antigen it targets is not known. Base qualities are not recorded, but no much larger clone differs from it by a single base.

This sequence originates from a man aged 25-45 years with acute or convalescent COVID-19. The specimen sequenced was peripheral blood.

CDR3 sequence: CATSRGTAAGQETQYF. The DNA sequence reads TGTGCCACCTCTCGGGGGACAGCGGCGGGGCAAGAGACCCAGTACTTC. The sequence links TRBV5-8 to TRBJ2-5; possibly the D gene is TRBD1, per 7 matching bases. The CDR3 sequence holds 16 residues, the cysteine and phenylalanine included. The DNA shown is the 48-base CDR3, in frame from base 1. The junction shows trimming of 9 bases on V and 2 bases on J, plus 23 bases between the germline ends. CDR1 and CDR2 are read off the germline V gene as SGHTS and YDEGEE.